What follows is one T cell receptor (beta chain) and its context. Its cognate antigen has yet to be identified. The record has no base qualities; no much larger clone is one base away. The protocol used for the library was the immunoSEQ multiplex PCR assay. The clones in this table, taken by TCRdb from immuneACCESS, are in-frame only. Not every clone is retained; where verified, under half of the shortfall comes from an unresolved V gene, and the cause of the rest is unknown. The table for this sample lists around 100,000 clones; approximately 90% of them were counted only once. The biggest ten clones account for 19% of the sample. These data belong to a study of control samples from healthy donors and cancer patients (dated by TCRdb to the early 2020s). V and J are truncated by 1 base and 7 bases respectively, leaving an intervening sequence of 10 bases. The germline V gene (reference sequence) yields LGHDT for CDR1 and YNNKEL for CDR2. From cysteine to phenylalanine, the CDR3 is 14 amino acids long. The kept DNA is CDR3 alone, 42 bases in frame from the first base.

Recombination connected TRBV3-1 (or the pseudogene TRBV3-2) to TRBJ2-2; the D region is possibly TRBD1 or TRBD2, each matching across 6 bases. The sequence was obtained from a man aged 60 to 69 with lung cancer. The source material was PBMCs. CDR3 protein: CASSQGGANGELFF. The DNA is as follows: TGTGCCAGCAGCCAAGGGGGGGCGAACGGGGAGCTGTTTTTT.